This T cell receptor (beta chain) was identified during a study of shared clonotypes between healthy human individuals. Replicate PCRs from sorted subsets contained roughly 190 ng DNA, which is around 30,000 T cell genomes. Produced via immunoSEQ multiplex PCR; TCRdb's table is partial and in-frame only. The table includes nearly 2 million clones, roughly 94% detected once. Selected positively for CCR7 and CD45RO-negative, naive CD8 cells excluded terminally differentiated effector memory CD45RA+ cells. Points on this clone: Antigen specificity is unknown.

The trim removed 5 bases at V and 4 bases at J, leaving 6 bases unmatched. The CDR3 extends over 15 amino acids. CDR1 is MNHNS, CDR2 SASEGT, per germline. Study outcomes and limitations: The study drew on few donors, limiting represented genetic and exposure-history diversity.

The TCR was taken from a man between 18 and 29 years old in good health. Sample: naive CD8+ T cells sorted from blood. V is TRBV6-1 and J is TRBJ2-2; 8 positions agree with TRBD1. CDR3 sequence reads: CASSIRQGPTGELFF. The CDR3 DNA reads as TGTGCCAGCAGTATTCGACAGGGGCCCACCGGGGAGCTGTTTTTT.